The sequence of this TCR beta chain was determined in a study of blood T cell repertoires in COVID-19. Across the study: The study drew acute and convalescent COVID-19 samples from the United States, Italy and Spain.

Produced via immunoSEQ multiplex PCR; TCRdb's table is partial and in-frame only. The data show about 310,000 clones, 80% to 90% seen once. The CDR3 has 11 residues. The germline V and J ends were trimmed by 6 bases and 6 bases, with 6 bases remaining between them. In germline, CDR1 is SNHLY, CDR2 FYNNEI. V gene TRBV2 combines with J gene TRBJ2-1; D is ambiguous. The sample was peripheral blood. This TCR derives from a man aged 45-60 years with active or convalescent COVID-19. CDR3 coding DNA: TGTGCCAGCAGACTATCCAATGAGCAGTTCTTC. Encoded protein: CASRLSNEQFF.